These 14 T cell receptor beta chains originate from one sample sequenced in a study of blood T cell repertoires in COVID-19 (dated by TCRdb to 2018 to 2020). The method was the immunoSEQ multiplex PCR assay. This immuneACCESS table, as held by TCRdb, lists in-frame sequences with V and J called but not all clones. Of the missing ones, under half trace to an unresolved V gene in checked studies; the others have no known cause. The sample includes around 200,000 clones, with approximately 90% observed a single time. The ten largest clones capture roughly 6.2% of the sample. Sequencing was performed on peripheral blood. The source of these receptors is a man aged 60-69 years who had recovered from COVID-19.

The chain combines TRBV11-1 with TRBJ2-1, with 15 bases aligning to TRBD2. After removal of 8 bases from V and 7 bases from J, the junction contained 9 bases not matched to a gene. The CDR3 sequence is 16 residues long. Looked up from germline, CDR1 is SGHAT and CDR2 is FQDESV (reference sequence). CDR3: CASSPWGTSGRNEQFF. The CDR3 DNA sequence: TGTGCCAGCTCCCCTTGGGGGACTAGCGGGAGGAATGAGCAGTTCTTC.

The table lists this clone with a count of one. The V and J genes are TRBV28 and TRBJ2-7; TRBD1 is a possible D gene (5 bases). Germline values: CDR1 MDHEN, CDR2 SYDVKM. V lost 10 bases, J lost 0 bases, and 16 bases lay in between. The CDR3 covers 14 residues. This CDR3 is CATHPQDNSYEQYF. The DNA of the CDR3 is TGTGCCACCCACCCTCAGGACAACTCCTACGAGCAGTACTTC. Drawing the rest from reference TRBV28 and TRBJ2-7, the complete variable domain is DVKVTQSSRYLVKRTGEKVFLECVQDMDHENMFWYRQDPGLGLRLIYFSYDVKMKEKGDIPEGYSVSREKKERFSLILESASTNQTSMYLCATHPQDNSYEQYFGPGTRLTVT.

The genes are TRBV6-5 and TRBJ1-5; TRBD1 matches 7 bases. The J segment lost 7 bases and the V segment lost 2 bases, leaving 2 bases of the junction unmatched. Germline values: CDR1 MNHEY, CDR2 SVGAGI. The CDR3 runs to 13 residues. The CDR3 DNA follows: TGTGCCAGCAGTTACAGGGGGCCCCAGCCCCAGCATTTT. Amino acid sequence: CASSYRGPQPQHF.

The chain employs TRBV4-2 and TRBJ2-3; possible D gene TRBD2, 6 bases. In germline, CDR1 is LGHNA, CDR2 YNFKEQ. The CDR3 has 16 residues. Trimming stripped 1 base from V and 0 bases from J, with 11 bases between. The CDR3 DNA sequence: TGTGCCAGCAGCCAAGCGGAGGGGTCTAGCACAGATACGCAGTATTTT. Translation: CASSQAEGSSTDTQYF.

The J gene is TRBJ1-1, the V gene TRBV10-3, with D unclear. Germline V gene sequence: CDR1 ENHRY, CDR2 SYGVKD. The V end lost 0 bases, the J end lost 1 base, and 9 bases lay between the germline ends. The CDR3 consists of 15 residues. This CDR3 is CAISESRQANTEAFF. CDR3 sequence (DNA): TGTGCCATCAGTGAGTCTCGGCAGGCGAACACTGAAGCTTTCTTT.

CDR3 residues: CASRSLAATRYNEQFF. The CDR3 nucleotides are TGTGCCAGCAGATCCCTAGCGGCAACACGGTACAATGAGCAGTTCTTC. V usage is TRBV27 and J usage is TRBJ2-1; 7 bases agree with TRBD2. Germline V gives CDR1 MNHEY, CDR2 SMNVEV (reference sequence). Germline trimming cut 6 bases from V and 4 bases from J; bases unmatched to any gene: 12. The length of the CDR3 is 16 residues.

The genes are TRBV6-2 or TRBV6-3 and TRBJ1-5, with 7 bases matching TRBD1. The CDR3 runs 14 residues. V shed 5 bases and J 6 bases; nucleotides not matched to a gene: 7. The V gene's germline CDR1 is MNHEY and CDR2 SVGEGT. Written as DNA, the CDR3 is TGTGCCAGCAGTGACGACAGGGATCGTCAGCCCCAGCATTTT. Residues: CASSDDRDRQPQHF.

This chain uses TRBV30 with TRBJ2-2; 7 positions agree with TRBD2. This CDR3 spans 15 amino acids. Germline CDR1 and CDR2: GTSNPN and SVGIG (reference sequence). Trimming at V came to 0 bases and at J to 4 bases, leaving 5 bases not matched to a gene. The DNA for the CDR3 is TGTGCCTGGAGTGTGGGGGGGATTTCCACCGGGGAGCTGTTTTTT. It specifies CAWSVGGISTGELFF.

The chain couples TRBV14 to TRBJ2-7; 7 bases align to TRBD1. The germline gives CDR1 SGHDN, CDR2 FVKESK. The V and J ends lost 5 bases and 4 bases, in that order; junction bases with no gene match: 5. This CDR3 is built from 13 residues. CDR3 in amino acids: CASSKARGYEQYF. The CDR3 DNA is TGTGCCAGCAGCAAGGCCAGGGGGTACGAGCAGTACTTC.

The rearrangement links TRBV9 to TRBJ2-2; perhaps TRBD1 as D (6 bases). CDR3 length: 18 residues. Germline V lookup: CDR1 SGDLS, CDR2 YYNGEE. V was pared by 0 bases and J by 0 bases, with 15 bases between. CDR3: CASSVARGNDANTGELFF. CDR3 DNA sequence: TGTGCCAGCAGCGTAGCTAGGGGGAATGACGCGAACACCGGGGAGCTGTTTTTT.

The chain couples TRBV6-5 to TRBJ1-1; D is unclear. V dropped 6 bases and J dropped 0 bases, with 11 bases sitting between them. Germline CDR1 reads MNHEY; CDR2 reads SVGAGI. There are 14 residues in the CDR3. CDR3 DNA sequence: TGTGCCAGCAGCAGGATTTCCATGAACACTGAAGCTTTCTTT. Translation gives CASSRISMNTEAFF.

The chain employs TRBV4-3 and TRBJ2-2; 12 positions match TRBD2. V was pared by 0 bases and J by 4 bases, with 0 bases of the junction left unmatched. Germline lookup yields CDR1 LGHNA and CDR2 YSLEER. The CDR3 contains 16 residues. The CDR3 region has the DNA TGCGCCAGCAGCCAAGAACTAGCGGGGGGCACCGGGGAGCTGTTTTTT. It yields the protein CASSQELAGGTGELFF.

The chain links TRBV6-5 to TRBJ1-1; D remains unclear. With 4 bases removed from V and 4 bases from J, the gap between germline ends came to 16 bases. The CDR3 loop spans 15 amino acids. CDR1 MNHEY and CDR2 SVGAGI come from the germline V gene. CDR3: CASSSSNTFPTEAFF. DNA for the CDR3: TGTGCCAGCAGTTCCTCCAACACCTTCCCCACTGAAGCTTTCTTT.

The chain links TRBV7-2 to TRBJ2-5; no clear D gene. From germline, CDR1 is SGHTA and CDR2 FQGNSA. This CDR3 contains 11 residues. V was trimmed by 7 bases and J by 0 bases, leaving 3 bases between them. The CDR3 here is CASTNQETQYF. The CDR3, as DNA: TGTGCCAGCACCAACCAAGAGACCCAGTACTTC.